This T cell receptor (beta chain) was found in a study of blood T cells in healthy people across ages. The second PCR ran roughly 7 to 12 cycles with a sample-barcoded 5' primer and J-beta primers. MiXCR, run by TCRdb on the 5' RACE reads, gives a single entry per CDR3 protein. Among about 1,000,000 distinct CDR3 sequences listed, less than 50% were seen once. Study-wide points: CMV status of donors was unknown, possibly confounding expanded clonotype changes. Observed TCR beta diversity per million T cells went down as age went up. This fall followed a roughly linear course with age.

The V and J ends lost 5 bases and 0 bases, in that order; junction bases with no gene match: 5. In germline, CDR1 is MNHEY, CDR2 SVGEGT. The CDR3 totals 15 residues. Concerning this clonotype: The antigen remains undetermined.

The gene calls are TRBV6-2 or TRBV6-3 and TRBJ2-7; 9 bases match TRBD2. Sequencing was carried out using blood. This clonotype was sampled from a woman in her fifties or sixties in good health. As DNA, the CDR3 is TGTGCCAGCAGTATCCTAGCGGGGAGCTCCTACGAGCAGTACTTC. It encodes CASSILAGSSYEQYF.